Sequencing of this TCR beta chain was carried out in a study of OX40 agonist ivuxolimab in advanced cancers. Overall study context: Patients were treated with ivuxolimab, an agonistic anti-OX40 (CD134) antibody. Prior anti-PD-1, anti-PD-L1 or anti-CTLA-4 therapy was allowed; roughly 40% had some. The diagnoses of dose-escalation patients were hepatocellular carcinoma, melanoma, renal cell or head and neck cancer. The study's findings and limits: On average, a greater number of expanded clones characterised CD8+ T cells relative to CD4+.

The data were produced by immunoSEQ multiplex PCR, yet TCRdb's version contains in-frame clones alone and is incomplete. The table has about 32,000 clones, over 80% seen once. The V gene end was trimmed by 0 bases and the J gene end by 5 bases; junction bases not matched to a gene: 13. In germline, CDR1 is GTSNPN, CDR2 SVGIG (reference sequence). The CDR3 has 17 residues. As to this clone: Antigen: not known.

V and J are TRBV30 and TRBJ2-7, with 10 bases identical to TRBD2. This clonotype was obtained from an adult with an advanced solid tumor such as melanoma, head and neck, liver or kidney cancer. Sample: CD4+ or CD8+ T cells sorted from blood, taken in a trial of the OX40 agonist ivuxolimab. CDR3 protein: CAWSVRRAGGPSNEQYF. DNA of the CDR3: TGTGCCTGGAGTGTACGGCGAGCGGGGGGGCCTTCTAACGAGCAGTACTTC.